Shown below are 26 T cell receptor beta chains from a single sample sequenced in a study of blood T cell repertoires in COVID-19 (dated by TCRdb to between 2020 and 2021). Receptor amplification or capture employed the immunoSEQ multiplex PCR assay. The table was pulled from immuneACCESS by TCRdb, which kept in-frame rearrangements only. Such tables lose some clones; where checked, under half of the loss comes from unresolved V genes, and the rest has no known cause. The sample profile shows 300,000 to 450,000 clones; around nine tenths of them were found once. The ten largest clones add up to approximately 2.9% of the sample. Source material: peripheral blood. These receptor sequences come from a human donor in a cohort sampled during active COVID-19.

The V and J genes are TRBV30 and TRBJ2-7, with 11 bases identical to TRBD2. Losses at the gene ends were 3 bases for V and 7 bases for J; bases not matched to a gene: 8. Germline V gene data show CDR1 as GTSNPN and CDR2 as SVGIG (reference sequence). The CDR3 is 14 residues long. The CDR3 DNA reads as TGTGCCTGGAGGTTAGCGGGAGGGCCGGGTGAGCAGTACTTC. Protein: CAWRLAGGPGEQYF.

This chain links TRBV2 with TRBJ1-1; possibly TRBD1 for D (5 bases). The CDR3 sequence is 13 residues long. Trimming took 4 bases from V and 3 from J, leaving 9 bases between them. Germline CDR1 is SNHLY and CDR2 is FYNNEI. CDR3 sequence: CASSVGRHTEAFF. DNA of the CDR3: TGTGCCAGCAGTGTGGGGCGGCACACTGAAGCTTTCTTT.

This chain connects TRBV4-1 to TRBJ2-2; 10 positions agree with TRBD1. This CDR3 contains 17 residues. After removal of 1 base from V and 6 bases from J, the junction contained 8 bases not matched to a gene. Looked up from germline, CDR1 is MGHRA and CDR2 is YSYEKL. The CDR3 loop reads CASSQGPEGQGSGELFF. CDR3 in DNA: TGCGCCAGCAGCCAAGGGCCCGAGGGACAGGGGTCCGGGGAGCTGTTTTTT.

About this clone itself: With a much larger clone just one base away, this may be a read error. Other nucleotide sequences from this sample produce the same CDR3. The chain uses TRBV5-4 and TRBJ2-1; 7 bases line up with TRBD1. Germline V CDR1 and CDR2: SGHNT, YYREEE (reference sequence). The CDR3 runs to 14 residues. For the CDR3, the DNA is TGTGCCAGCAGCTTGGTAGGGGGCCTCGATGAACAGTTCTTC. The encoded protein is CASSLVGGLDEQFF.

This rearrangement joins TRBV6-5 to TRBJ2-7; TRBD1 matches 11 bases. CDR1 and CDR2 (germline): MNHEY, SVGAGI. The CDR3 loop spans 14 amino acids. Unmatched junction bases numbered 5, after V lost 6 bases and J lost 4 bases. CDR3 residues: CASRGQGDFYEQYF. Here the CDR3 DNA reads TGTGCCAGCAGGGGACAGGGGGATTTTTACGAGCAGTACTTC.

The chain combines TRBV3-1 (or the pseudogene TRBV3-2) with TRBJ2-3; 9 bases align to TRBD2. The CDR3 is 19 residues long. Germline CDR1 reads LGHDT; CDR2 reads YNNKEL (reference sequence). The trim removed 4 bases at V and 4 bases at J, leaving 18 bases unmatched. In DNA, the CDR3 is TGTGCCAGCAGCCTCAGGAGGGTAGCGGGAGTTGGGCAGGCAGATACGCAGTATTTT. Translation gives CASSLRRVAGVGQADTQYF.

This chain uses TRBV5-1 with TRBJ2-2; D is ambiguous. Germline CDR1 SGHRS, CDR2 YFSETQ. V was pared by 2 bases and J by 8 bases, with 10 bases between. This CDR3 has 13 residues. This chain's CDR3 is CASSFFGGGELFF. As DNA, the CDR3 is TGCGCCAGCAGCTTCTTTGGCGGAGGGGAGCTGTTTTTT.

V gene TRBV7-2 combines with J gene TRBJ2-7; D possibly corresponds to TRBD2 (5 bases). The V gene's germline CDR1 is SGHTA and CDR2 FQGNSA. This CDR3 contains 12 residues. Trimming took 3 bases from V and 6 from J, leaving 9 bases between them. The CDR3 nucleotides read TGTGCCAGCAGCTTTGAGGGTACCGAGCAGTACTTC. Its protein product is CASSFEGTEQYF.

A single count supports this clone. In DNA form, the CDR3 reads TGTGCCTGGAGACAGGACTATCCGGAGACCCAGTACTTC. Translated: CAWRQDYPETQYF. This rearrangement joins TRBV30 to TRBJ2-5; D is perhaps TRBD2 (6 bases). Trimming took off 3 bases at V and 5 bases at J, with 13 bases between the two ends. Germline values: CDR1 GTSNPN, CDR2 SVGIG (reference sequence). This CDR3 is 13 amino acids long.

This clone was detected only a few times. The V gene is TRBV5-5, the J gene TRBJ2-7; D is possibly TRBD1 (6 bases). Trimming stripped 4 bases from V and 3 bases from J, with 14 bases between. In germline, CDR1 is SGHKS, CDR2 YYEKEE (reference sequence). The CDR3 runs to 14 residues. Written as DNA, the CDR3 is TGTGCCAGCAGCCTGAGCACAGGGATCTACGAGCAGTACTTC. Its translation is CASSLSTGIYEQYF.

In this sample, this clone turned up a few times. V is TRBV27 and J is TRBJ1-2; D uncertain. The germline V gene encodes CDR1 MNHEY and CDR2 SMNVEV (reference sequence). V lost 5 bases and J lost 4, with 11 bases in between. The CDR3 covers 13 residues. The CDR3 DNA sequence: TGTGCCAGCAGTGCCCGGGAGGGCTATGGCTACACCTTC. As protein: CASSAREGYGYTF.

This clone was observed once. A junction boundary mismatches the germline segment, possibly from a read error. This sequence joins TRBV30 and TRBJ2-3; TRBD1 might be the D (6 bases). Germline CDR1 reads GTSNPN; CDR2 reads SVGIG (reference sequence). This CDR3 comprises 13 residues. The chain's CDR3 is CAWSPSPGPRQDF. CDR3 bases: TGTGCCTGGAGCCCCTCACCGGGACCGCGACAGGATTTT.

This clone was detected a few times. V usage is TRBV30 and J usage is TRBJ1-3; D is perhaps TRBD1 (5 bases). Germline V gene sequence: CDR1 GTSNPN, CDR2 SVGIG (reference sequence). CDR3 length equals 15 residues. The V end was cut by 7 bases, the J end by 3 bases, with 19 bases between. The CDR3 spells CAFLPGRGNGNTIYF. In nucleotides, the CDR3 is TGTGCCTTCCTCCCCGGGAGGGGAAATGGAAACACCATATATTTT.

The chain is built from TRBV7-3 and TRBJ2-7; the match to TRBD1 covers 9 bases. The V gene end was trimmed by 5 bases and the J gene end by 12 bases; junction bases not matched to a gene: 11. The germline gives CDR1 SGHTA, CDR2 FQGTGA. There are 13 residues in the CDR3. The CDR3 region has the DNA TGTGCCAGCAGCCGAATACCGGGACAGGGATTGTACTTC. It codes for CASSRIPGQGLYF.

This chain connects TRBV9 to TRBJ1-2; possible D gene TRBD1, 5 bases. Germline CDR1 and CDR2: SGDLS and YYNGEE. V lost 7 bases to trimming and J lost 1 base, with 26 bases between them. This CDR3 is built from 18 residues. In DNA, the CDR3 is TGTGCCAGCGGGACTCCCGGGACCCATGAGGCTCTTAACTATGGCTACACCTTC. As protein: CASGTPGTHEALNYGYTF.

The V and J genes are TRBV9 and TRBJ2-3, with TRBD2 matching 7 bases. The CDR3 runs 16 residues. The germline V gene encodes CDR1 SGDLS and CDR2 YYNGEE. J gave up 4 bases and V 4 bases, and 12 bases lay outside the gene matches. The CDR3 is CASSSRGGYEADTQYF. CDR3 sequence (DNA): TGTGCCAGCAGCTCCCGGGGAGGGTATGAAGCAGATACGCAGTATTTT.

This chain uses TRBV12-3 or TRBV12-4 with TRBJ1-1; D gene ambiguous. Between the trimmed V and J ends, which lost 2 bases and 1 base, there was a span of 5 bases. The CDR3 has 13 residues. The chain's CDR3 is CASSLRQNTEAFF. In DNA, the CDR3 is TGTGCCAGCAGTTTAAGACAGAACACTGAAGCTTTCTTT.

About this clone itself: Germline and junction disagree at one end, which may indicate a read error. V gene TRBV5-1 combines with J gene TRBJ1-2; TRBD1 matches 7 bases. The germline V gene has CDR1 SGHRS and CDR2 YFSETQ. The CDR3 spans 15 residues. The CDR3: CASSLEEADKQGPEF. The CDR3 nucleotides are TGCGCCAGCAGCTTGGAGGAGGCGGATAAACAGGGGCCTGAGTTC.

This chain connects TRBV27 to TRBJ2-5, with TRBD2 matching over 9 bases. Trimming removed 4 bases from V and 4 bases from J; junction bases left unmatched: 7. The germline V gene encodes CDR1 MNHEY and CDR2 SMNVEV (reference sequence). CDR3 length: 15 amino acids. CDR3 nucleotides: TGTGCCAGCAGTTCTGGGCGGGGGGGCCGAGAGACCCAGTACTTC. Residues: CASSSGRGGRETQYF.

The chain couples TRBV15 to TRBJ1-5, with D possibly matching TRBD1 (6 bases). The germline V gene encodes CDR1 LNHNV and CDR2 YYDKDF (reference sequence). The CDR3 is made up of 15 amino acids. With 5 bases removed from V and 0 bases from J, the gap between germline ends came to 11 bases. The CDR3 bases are TGTGCCACCAGCCCCAGGGGATATAGCAATCAGCCCCAGCATTTT. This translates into CATSPRGYSNQPQHF.

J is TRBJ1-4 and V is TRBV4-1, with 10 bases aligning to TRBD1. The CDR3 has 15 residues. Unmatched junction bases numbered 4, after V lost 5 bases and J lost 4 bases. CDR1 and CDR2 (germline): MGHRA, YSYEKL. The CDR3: CASSRGTGVNEKLFF. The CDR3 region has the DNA TGCGCCAGCAGCAGAGGGACAGGGGTTAATGAAAAACTGTTTTTT.

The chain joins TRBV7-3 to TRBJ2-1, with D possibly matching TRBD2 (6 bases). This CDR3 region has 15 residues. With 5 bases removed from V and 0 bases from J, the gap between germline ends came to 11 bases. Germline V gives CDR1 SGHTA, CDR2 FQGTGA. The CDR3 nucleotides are TGTGCCAGCAGCGCTGATAGCGGCTCCTACAATGAGCAGTTCTTC. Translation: CASSADSGSYNEQFF.

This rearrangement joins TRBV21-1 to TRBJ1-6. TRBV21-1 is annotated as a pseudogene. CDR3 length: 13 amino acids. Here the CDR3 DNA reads TGTGCCGCACCACGGGGGTTGGGTTCACCCCTCCACTTT. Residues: CAAPRGLGSPLHF.

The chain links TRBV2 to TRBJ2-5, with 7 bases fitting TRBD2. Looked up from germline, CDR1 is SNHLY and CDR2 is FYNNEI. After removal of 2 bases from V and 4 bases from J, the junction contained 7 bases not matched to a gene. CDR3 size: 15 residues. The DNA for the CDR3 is TGTGCCAGCAGTGAACCGCGGGGGAATGGAGAGACCCAGTACTTC. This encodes CASSEPRGNGETQYF.

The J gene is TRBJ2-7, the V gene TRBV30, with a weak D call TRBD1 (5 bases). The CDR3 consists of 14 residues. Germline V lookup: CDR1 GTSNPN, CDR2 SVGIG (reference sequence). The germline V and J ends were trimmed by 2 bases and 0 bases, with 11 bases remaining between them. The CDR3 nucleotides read TGTGCCTGGAGTCGGGCAGGGCCCTCCTACGAGCAGTACTTC. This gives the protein CAWSRAGPSYEQYF.

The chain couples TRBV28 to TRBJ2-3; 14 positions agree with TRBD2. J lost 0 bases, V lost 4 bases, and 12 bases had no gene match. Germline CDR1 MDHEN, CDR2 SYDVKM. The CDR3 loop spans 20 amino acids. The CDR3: CASSSYAGTSGSASTDTQYF. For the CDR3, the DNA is TGTGCCAGCAGTTCCTATGCCGGGACTAGCGGGAGTGCGAGCACAGATACGCAGTATTTT. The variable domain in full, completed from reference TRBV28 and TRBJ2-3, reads DVKVTQSSRYLVKRTGEKVFLECVQDMDHENMFWYRQDPGLGLRLIYFSYDVKMKEKGDIPEGYSVSREKKERFSLILESASTNQTSMYLCASSSYAGTSGSASTDTQYFGPGTRLTVL.